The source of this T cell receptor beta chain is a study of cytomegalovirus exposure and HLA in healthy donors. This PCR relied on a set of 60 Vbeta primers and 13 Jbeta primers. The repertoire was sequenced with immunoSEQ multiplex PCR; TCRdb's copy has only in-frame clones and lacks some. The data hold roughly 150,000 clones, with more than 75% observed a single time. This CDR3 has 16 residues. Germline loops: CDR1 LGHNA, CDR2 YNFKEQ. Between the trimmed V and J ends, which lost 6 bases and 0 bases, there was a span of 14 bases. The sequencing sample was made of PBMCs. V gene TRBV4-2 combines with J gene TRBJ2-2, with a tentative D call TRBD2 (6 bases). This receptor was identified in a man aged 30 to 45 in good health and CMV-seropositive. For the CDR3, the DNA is TGTGCCAGCAGTCCCCCCAGCGGGTCGAACACCGGGGAGCTGTTTTTT. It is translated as CASSPPSGSNTGELFF.